The text below deals with one T cell receptor (beta chain). TCR beta sequencing covered blood CD8+ and CD4+ T cells. The sample belongs to a study of CD8 T cells in Susac syndrome. The RNA, about 0.5 to 1 ug, was put through reverse transcription using random hexamers. TCRdb re-analysed the immunoSEQ multiplex PCR reads in MiXCR, keeping a single row per CDR3 protein. The top ten clones hold roughly 0.2% of a sample with about 130,000 distinct CDR3 sequences, around 93% of them seen once. The specimen was CD8+ T cells from PBMCs. The source of this sequence is a human donor with Susac syndrome.

The CDR3 loop reads CASSLDLAGNEQFF. The CDR3 region has the DNA TGTGCCAGCAGCTTGGATCTAGCGGGCAATGAGCAGTTCTTC. V usage is TRBV5-6 and J usage is TRBJ2-1, with 8 positions matching TRBD2. CDR3 size: 14 residues. The ends lost 0 bases at V and 6 bases at J; junction bases unmatched: 2. CDR1 SGHDT and CDR2 YYEEEE come from the germline V gene.